This TCR beta chain was obtained from a study of T cells in Graves' hyperthyroidism and ophthalmopathy. In this sample, this clonotype turned up once. Antigen specificity is unknown. The final CDR3 position lacks the conserved phenylalanine or tryptophan, pointing to a likely read error. Findings and limits, study-wide: Classification by a 13 V-J model distinguished ophthalmopathy from stable hyperthyroidism.

Patients were excluded for uncontrolled infection, other autoimmune disease, pregnancy or lactation. Amplification of TCR beta CDR3 regions was performed using RNA transcripts as template. The TCR CDR3 first-round RT-PCR relied on the HTBI primer set. Each CDR3 protein is one row after TCRdb ran MiXCR on the multiplex PCR reads. The sample contains a few hundred thousand distinct CDR3 sequences, 40% to 55% of which appear only once. The sample was peripheral blood or thyroid tissue (not recorded which). This TCR came from a woman younger than 30 with Graves' hyperthyroidism.

CDR3 region: CASSLPSTGELFS. The CDR3, as DNA: TGTGCCAGCAGCTTGCCGAGCACCGGGGAGCTGTTTTCT. The genes are TRBV11-2 and TRBJ2-2; D unclear. V lost 3 bases and J lost 4, with 6 bases in between. The CDR3 sequence is 13 residues long. Germline V gene lookup returns CDR1 SGHAT and CDR2 FQNNGV.